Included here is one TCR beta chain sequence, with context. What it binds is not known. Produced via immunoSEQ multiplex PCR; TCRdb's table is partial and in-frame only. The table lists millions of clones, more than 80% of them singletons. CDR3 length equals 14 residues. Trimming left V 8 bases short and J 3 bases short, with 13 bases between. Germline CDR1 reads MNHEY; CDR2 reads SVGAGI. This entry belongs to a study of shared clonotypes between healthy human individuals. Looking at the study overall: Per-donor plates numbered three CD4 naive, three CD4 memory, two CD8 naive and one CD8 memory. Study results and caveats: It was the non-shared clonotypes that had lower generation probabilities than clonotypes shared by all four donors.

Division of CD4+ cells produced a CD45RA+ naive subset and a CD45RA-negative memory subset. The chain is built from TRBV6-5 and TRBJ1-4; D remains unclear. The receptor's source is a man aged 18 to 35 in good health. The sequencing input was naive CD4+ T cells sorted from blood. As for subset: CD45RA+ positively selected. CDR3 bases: TGTGCCAGCGGTAGGGATTCCTCTAATGAAAAACTGTTTTTT. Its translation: CASGRDSSNEKLFF.